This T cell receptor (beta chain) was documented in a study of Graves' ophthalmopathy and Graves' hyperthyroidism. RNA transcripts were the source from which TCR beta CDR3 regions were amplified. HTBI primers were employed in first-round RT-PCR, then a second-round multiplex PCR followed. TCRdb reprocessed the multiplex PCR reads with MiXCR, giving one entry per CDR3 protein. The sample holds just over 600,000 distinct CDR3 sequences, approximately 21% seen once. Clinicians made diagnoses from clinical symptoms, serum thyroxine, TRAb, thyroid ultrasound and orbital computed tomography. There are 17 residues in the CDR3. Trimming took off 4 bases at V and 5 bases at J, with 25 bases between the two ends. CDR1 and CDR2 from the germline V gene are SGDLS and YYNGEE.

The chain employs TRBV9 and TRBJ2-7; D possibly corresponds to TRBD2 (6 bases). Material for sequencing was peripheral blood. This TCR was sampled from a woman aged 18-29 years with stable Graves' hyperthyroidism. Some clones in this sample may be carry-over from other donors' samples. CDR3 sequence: CASSPRRSRTERDEQYF. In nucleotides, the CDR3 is TGTGCCAGCAGCCCCCGCCGGTCCCGGACGGAGCGGGACGAGCAGTACTTC. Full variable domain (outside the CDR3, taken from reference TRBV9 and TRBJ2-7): DSGVTQTPKHLITATGQRVTLRCSPRSGDLSVYWYQQSLDQGLQFLIQYYNGEERAKGNILERFSAQQFPDLHSELNLSSLELGDSALYFCASSPRRSRTERDEQYFGPGTRLTVT.